This is a list of T cell receptor beta chains from one sample in a study of regulatory T cells in long-lasting Graves disease. A single record per CDR3 protein comes from TCRdb applying MiXCR to the multiplex PCR reads. The sample consists of 450,000 to 650,000 distinct CDR3 sequences, around 15% of them appearing once. These data also featured in a second study, about T cells in Graves' hyperthyroidism and ophthalmopathy.

The specimen was peripheral blood mononuclear cells (PBMCs), collected at new diagnosis, from a patient treated with antithyroid drugs. These receptors were collected from a woman aged 40 to 65 with Graves disease. Each CDR3 is given without its conserved first and last residue.

CDR3 protein: ASSMGQSNTEAF
CDR3 length: 12
J gene: TRBJ1-1
V gene: TRBV19

CDR3 protein: ASSLGGTIVAENGYT
CDR3 length: 15
J gene: TRBJ1-2
V gene: TRBV7-9

CDR3 protein: ASMPGTKATSPEAF
CDR3 length: 14
J gene: TRBJ1-1
V gene: TRBV19

CDR3 protein: ASSQEALNTEAF
CDR3 length: 12
J gene: TRBJ1-1
V gene: TRBV4-1

CDR3 protein: ASSQVGTAPYEQY
CDR3 length: 13
J gene: TRBJ2-7
V gene: TRBV3-1

CDR3 protein: SARDSRGHNSNQPQH
CDR3 length: 15
J gene: TRBJ1-5
V gene: TRBV20-1

CDR3 protein: AWIQPTGRSEAF
CDR3 length: 12
J gene: TRBJ1-1
V gene: TRBV30

CDR3 protein: ASSGRGKLLGNEQF
CDR3 length: 14
J gene: TRBJ2-1
V gene: TRBV6-1

CDR3 protein: SARDTGTGSSYEQY
CDR3 length: 14
J gene: TRBJ2-7
V gene: TRBV20-1

CDR3 protein: SAIPPRENTEAF
CDR3 length: 12
J gene: TRBJ1-1
V gene: TRBV20-1

CDR3 protein: ASEDSQETQY
CDR3 length: 10
J gene: TRBJ2-5
V gene: TRBV6-1

CDR3 protein: SARDNRVGSPLH
CDR3 length: 12
J gene: TRBJ1-6
V gene: TRBV20-1

CDR3 protein: ATSDEGGTSGGDTGELF
CDR3 length: 17
J gene: TRBJ2-2
V gene: TRBV24-1

CDR3 protein: ASSLPDRNEQY
CDR3 length: 11
J gene: TRBJ2-7
V gene: TRBV5-1

CDR3 protein: SGRDKQNTEAF
CDR3 length: 11
J gene: TRBJ1-1
V gene: TRBV29-1

CDR3 protein: ASIPLGGSTDTQY
CDR3 length: 13
J gene: TRBJ2-3
V gene: TRBV6-1

CDR3 protein: ASSGRASGNTGELF
CDR3 length: 14
J gene: TRBJ2-2
V gene: TRBV7-8

CDR3 protein: ASSLKGGYEQY
CDR3 length: 11
J gene: TRBJ2-7
V gene: TRBV12-3/TRBV12-4

CDR3 protein: ASSQRQSNSPLH
CDR3 length: 12
J gene: TRBJ1-6
V gene: TRBV16

CDR3 protein: AWRTHATGYYGYT
CDR3 length: 13
J gene: TRBJ1-2
V gene: TRBV30

CDR3 protein: ASSSPTDTRY
CDR3 length: 10
J gene: TRBJ2-3
V gene: TRBV2

CDR3 protein: ASSSGTGIGQPQH
CDR3 length: 13
J gene: TRBJ1-5
V gene: TRBV2

CDR3 protein: SACRTGGPVYGYT
CDR3 length: 13
J gene: TRBJ1-2
V gene: TRBV20-1

CDR3 protein: ASSLTTTGASGNTIY
CDR3 length: 15
J gene: TRBJ1-3
V gene: TRBV12-3/TRBV12-4

CDR3 protein: ASSSGGTSGAQETQY
CDR3 length: 15
J gene: TRBJ2-5
V gene: TRBV5-1

CDR3 protein: ASSYQWGENGYT
CDR3 length: 12
J gene: TRBJ1-2
V gene: TRBV6-2/TRBV6-3

CDR3 protein: AWSVLEGGTIY
CDR3 length: 11
J gene: TRBJ1-3
V gene: TRBV30

CDR3 protein: ASTMTGLDSPLH
CDR3 length: 12
J gene: TRBJ1-6
V gene: TRBV2

CDR3 protein: ASTGGQSQETQY
CDR3 length: 12
J gene: .
V gene: TRBV5-1

CDR3 protein: ASSFYKDRGRTDTQY
CDR3 length: 15
J gene: TRBJ2-3
V gene: TRBV5-5

CDR3 protein: ASRGGPDLSGYT
CDR3 length: 12
J gene: TRBJ1-2
V gene: TRBV6-1

CDR3 protein: ASRGQADQPQH
CDR3 length: 11
J gene: TRBJ1-5
V gene: TRBV7-9

CDR3 protein: ASSYSPREVRAF
CDR3 length: 12
J gene: TRBJ1-1
V gene: TRBV6-5

CDR3 protein: ASSFDSLSNQPQH
CDR3 length: 13
J gene: TRBJ1-5
V gene: TRBV28

CDR3 protein: ASTPGGTGGYVGELF
CDR3 length: 15
J gene: TRBJ2-2
V gene: TRBV12-3/TRBV12-4

CDR3 protein: ASRSPGGKNIQY
CDR3 length: 12
J gene: TRBJ2-4
V gene: TRBV7-2

CDR3 protein: ATSRDRGGLYT
CDR3 length: 11
J gene: TRBJ1-2
V gene: TRBV15

CDR3 protein: AISGALEMNQPQH
CDR3 length: 13
J gene: TRBJ1-5
V gene: TRBV10-3

CDR3 protein: ASSLGGGIV
CDR3 length: 9
J gene: TRBJ1-2
V gene: TRBV12-3/TRBV12-4

CDR3 protein: ASGRGASSYNEQF
CDR3 length: 13
J gene: TRBJ2-1
V gene: TRBV19

CDR3 protein: ASSPDRGRGGQPQH
CDR3 length: 14
J gene: TRBJ1-5
V gene: TRBV19